The 8 T cell receptor beta chains given below trace back to one sample, sequenced in a study of shared clonotypes between healthy human individuals. TCRdb's copy holds only in-frame clones and misses some; the assay was immunoSEQ multiplex PCR. Of approximately 440,000 clones listed, 77% are singletons. The specimen sequenced was PBMCs. Every receptor here comes from a woman aged 40 to 50 in good health. Some clones in this sample may be carry-over from other donors' samples.

V gene TRBV5-1 combines with J gene TRBJ1-1, with unresolved D. Trimming stripped 2 bases from V and 11 bases from J, with 10 bases between. The germline V gene has CDR1 SGHRS and CDR2 YFSETQ. This CDR3 comprises 11 residues. In DNA form, the CDR3 reads TGCGCCAGCAGCTTTGGACGAATGGCTTTCTTT. This encodes CASSFGRMAFF.

This clone was found once. The gene calls are TRBV29-1 and TRBJ2-7; TRBD2 might be the D (5 bases). Trimming removed 6 bases from V and 0 bases from J, with 33 bases in between. CDR1 and CDR2 from the germline V gene are SQVTM and ANQGSEA. This CDR3 has 20 amino acids. For the CDR3, the DNA is TGCAGCGTATTTAGGTTTCTGGTCGGCGCTCGGGGATCGAGCTCCTACGAGCAGTACTTC. This gives the protein CSVFRFLVGARGSSSYEQYF.

The rearrangement uses TRBV27 and TRBJ2-4; perhaps TRBD1 as D (6 bases). Per the germline V gene, CDR1 is MNHEY and CDR2 is SMNVEV (reference sequence). The CDR3 has 12 residues. The V and J ends lost 8 bases and 4 bases respectively, with 9 bases between them. CDR3 in DNA: TGTGCCAGCCAGGACAGAAAAAACATTCAGTACTTC. This codes for CASQDRKNIQYF.

V is TRBV7-9 and J is TRBJ2-5; D ambiguous. CDR1 and CDR2 (germline): SEHNR, FQNEAQ (reference sequence). CDR3 length: 14 residues. The V end lost 5 bases, the J end lost 5 bases, and 15 bases lay between the germline ends. The CDR3 DNA reads as TGTGCCAGCAGCCTACCCACACCGGAGGAGACCCAGTACTTC. It specifies CASSLPTPEETQYF.

This clone was detected a few times. The same CDR3 also results from other DNA sequences found in this sample. The chain recombines TRBV9 with TRBJ2-5; 11 positions match TRBD2. The last part of the DNA fits TRBJ2-7 better; the J call may be wrong. Per the germline V gene, CDR1 is SGDLS and CDR2 is YYNGEE. The CDR3 has 14 amino acids. CDR3 sequence reads: CASSAGTSGYEQYF. CDR3 in DNA: TGTGCCAGCAGCGCCGGGACTAGCGGCTACGAGCAGTACTTC.

V is TRBV5-1 and J is TRBJ2-3; D not resolved. This CDR3 has 12 amino acids. Trimming pared 4 bases from V and 5 bases from J, leaving 8 bases between. Germline CDR1 is SGHRS and CDR2 is YFSETQ. The CDR3 region has the DNA TGCGCCAGCAGCGCGAGGCTAGATACGCAGTATTTT. It encodes CASSARLDTQYF.

In this sample, this clone turned up a few times. With a far larger clone one base away, a read error is the likely cause. Other DNA sequences in the sample encode the same CDR3. The chain has TRBV30 and TRBJ1-1; 8 bases line up with TRBD1. The germline V gene has CDR1 GTSNPN and CDR2 SVGIG (reference sequence). This CDR3 has 14 amino acids. The DNA of the CDR3 is TGCGCCTGGAGTGCCTGGACAGGGTACACTGAAGCTTTCTTT. It encodes CAWSAWTGYTEAFF. Combining the CDR3 with reference TRBV30 and TRBJ1-1 gives the whole variable domain SQTIHQWPATLVQPVGSPLSLECTVEGTSNPNLYWYRQAAGRGLQLLFYSVGIGQISSEVPQNLSASRPQDRQFILSSKKLLLSDSGFYLCAWSAWTGYTEAFFGQGTRLTVV.

The table lists this clone with a count of one. The chain joins TRBV27 to TRBJ2-5, with 10 bases lining up with TRBD2. TRBJ2-7 matches the DNA end more closely, so the J call is doubtful. This CDR3 spans 16 amino acids. Germline lookup yields CDR1 MNHEY and CDR2 SMNVEV (reference sequence). CDR3 bases: TGTGCCAGCAGTTCCTCCGGGACTAGCGTAACCTACGAGCAGTACTTC. Protein product: CASSSSGTSVTYEQYF.